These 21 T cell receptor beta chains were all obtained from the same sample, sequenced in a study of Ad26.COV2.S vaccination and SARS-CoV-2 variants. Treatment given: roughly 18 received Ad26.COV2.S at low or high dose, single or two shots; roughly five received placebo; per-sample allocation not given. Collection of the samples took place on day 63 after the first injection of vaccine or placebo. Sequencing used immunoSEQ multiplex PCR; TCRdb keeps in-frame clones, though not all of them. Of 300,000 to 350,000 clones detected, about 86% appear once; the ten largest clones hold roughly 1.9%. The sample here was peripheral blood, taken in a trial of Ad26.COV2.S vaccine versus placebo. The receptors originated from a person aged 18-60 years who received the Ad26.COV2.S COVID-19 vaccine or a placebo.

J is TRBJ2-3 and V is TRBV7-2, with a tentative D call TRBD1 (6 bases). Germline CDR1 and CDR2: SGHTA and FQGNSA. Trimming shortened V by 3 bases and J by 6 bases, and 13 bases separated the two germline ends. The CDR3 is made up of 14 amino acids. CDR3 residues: CASSLDSGRDTQYF. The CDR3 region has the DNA TGTGCCAGCAGCTTGGACAGTGGTCGGGATACGCAGTATTTT.

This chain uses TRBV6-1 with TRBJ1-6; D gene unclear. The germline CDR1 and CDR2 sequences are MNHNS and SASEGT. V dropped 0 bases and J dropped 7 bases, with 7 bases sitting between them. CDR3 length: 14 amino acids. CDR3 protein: CASSEAWANSPLHF. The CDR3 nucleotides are TGTGCCAGCAGTGAAGCCTGGGCAAATTCACCCCTCCACTTT.

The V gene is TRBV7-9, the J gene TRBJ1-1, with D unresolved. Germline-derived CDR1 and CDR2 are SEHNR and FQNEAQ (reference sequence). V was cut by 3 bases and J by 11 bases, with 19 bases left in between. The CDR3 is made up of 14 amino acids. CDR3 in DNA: TGTGCCAGCAGCTTTCCGGTCGACACAGCGCGTGCTTTCTTT. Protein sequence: CASSFPVDTARAFF.

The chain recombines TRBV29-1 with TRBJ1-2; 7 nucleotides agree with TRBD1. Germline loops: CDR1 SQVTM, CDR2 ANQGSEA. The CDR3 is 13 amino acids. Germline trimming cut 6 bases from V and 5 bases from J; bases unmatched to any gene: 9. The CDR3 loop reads CSVDEGGGYGYTF. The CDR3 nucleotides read TGCAGCGTAGATGAAGGGGGCGGATATGGCTACACCTTC. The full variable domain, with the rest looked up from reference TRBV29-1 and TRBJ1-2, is SAVISQKPSRDICQRGTSLTIQCQVDSQVTMMFWYRQQPGQSLTLIATANQGSEATYESGFVIDKFPISRPNLTFSTLTVSNMSPEDSSIYLCSVDEGGGYGYTFGSGTRLTVV.

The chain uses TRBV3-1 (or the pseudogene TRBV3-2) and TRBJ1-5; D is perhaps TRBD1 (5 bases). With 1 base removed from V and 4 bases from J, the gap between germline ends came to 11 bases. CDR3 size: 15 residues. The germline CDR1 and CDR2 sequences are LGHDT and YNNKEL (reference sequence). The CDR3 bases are TGTGCCAGCAGCCAAGGGAGGGGAAAGAATCAGCCCCAGCATTTT. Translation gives CASSQGRGKNQPQHF.

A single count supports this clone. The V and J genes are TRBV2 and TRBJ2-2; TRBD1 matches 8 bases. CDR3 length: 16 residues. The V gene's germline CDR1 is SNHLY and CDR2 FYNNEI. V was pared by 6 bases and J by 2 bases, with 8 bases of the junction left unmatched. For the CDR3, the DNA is TGTGCCAGCAGCCTTAGAGGGACAGGAAACACCGGGGAGCTGTTTTTT. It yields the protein CASSLRGTGNTGELFF.

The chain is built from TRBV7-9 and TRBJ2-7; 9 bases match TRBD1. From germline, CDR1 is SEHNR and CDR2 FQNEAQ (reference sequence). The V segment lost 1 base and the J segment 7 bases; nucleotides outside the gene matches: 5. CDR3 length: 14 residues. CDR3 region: CASSLDRGLREQYF. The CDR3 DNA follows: TGTGCCAGCAGCTTAGACAGGGGGCTGAGGGAGCAGTACTTC.

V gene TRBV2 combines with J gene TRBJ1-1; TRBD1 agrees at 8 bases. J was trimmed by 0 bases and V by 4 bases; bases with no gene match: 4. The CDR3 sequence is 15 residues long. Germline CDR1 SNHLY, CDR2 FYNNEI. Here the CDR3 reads CASSGWTGLNTEAFF. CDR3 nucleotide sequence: TGTGCCAGCAGTGGATGGACAGGGCTGAACACTGAAGCTTTCTTT.

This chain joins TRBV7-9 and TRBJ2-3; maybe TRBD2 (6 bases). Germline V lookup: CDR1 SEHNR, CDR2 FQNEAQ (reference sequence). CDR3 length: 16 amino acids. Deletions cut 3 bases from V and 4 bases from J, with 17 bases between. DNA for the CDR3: TGTGCCAGCAGCTTGCCAACTAGCTCCGGGGCAGATACGCAGTATTTT. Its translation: CASSLPTSSGADTQYF.

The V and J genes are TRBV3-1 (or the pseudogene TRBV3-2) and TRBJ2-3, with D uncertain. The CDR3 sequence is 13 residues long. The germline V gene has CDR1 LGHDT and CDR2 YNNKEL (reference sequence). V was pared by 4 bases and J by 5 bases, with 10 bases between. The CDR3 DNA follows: TGTGCCAGCAGCCCCCCTATAAGAGATACGCAGTATTTT. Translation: CASSPPIRDTQYF.

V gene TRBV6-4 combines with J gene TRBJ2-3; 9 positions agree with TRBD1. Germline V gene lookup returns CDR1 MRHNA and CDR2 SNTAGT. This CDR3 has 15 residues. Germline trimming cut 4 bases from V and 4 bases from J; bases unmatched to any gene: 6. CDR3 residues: CASSALGQGSDTQYF. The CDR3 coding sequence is TGTGCCAGCAGTGCTCTGGGACAGGGATCAGATACGCAGTATTTT.

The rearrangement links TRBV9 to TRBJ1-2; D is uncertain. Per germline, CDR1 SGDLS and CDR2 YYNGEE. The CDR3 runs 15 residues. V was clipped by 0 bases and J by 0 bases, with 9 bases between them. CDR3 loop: CASSVGTLANYGYTF. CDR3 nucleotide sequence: TGTGCCAGCAGCGTAGGGACCCTAGCTAACTATGGCTACACCTTC.

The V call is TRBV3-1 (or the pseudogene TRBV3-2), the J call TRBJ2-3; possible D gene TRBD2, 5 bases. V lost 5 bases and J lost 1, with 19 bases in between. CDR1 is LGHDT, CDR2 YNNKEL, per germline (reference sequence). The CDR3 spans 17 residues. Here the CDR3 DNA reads TGTGCCAGCAGCTCAGAGCGGATCTTGAAACGCACAGATACGCAGTATTTT. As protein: CASSSERILKRTDTQYF.

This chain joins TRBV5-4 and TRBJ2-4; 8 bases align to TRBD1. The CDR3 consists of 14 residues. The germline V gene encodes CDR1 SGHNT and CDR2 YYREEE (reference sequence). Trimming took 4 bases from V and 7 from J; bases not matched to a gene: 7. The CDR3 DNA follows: TGTGCCAGCAGCAGCAACAGGGGGGAGAACATTCAGTACTTC. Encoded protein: CASSSNRGENIQYF.

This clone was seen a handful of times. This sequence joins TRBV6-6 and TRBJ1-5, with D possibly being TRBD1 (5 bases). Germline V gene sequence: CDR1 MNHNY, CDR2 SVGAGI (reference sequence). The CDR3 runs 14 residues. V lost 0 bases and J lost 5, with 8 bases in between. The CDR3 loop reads CASSYSMGDQPQHF. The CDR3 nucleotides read TGTGCCAGCAGTTACTCGATGGGGGATCAGCCCCAGCATTTT.

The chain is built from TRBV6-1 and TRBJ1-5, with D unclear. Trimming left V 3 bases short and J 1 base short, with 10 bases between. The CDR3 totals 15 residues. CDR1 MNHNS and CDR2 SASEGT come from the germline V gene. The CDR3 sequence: CASSEDPSSNQPQHF. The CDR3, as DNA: TGTGCCAGCAGTGAGGACCCCTCCAGCAATCAGCCCCAGCATTTT.

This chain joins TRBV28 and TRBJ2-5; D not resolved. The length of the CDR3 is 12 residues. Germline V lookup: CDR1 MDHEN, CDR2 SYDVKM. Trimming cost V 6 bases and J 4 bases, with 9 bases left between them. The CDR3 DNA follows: TGTGCCAGCAGGTCCCCAGGAGAGACCCAGTACTTC. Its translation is CASRSPGETQYF.

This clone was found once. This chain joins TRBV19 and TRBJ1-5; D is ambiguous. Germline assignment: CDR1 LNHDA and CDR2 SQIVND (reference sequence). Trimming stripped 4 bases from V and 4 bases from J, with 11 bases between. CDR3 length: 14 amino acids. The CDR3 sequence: CASSRGEVNQPQHF. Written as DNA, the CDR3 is TGTGCCAGTAGTAGGGGTGAGGTTAATCAGCCCCAGCATTTT.

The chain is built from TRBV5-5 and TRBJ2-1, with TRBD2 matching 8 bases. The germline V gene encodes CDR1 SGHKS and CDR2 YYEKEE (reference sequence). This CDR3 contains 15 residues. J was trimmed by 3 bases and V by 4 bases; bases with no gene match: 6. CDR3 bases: TGTGCCAGCAGCCCCGGGAGGGACTACTACAATGAGCAGTTCTTC. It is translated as CASSPGRDYYNEQFF.

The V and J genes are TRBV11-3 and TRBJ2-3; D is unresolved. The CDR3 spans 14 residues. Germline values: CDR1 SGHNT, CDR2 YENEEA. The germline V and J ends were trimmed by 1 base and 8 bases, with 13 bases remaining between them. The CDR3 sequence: CASSLVGLEATQYF. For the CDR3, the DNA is TGTGCCAGCAGCTTAGTTGGTCTAGAAGCTACGCAGTATTTT.

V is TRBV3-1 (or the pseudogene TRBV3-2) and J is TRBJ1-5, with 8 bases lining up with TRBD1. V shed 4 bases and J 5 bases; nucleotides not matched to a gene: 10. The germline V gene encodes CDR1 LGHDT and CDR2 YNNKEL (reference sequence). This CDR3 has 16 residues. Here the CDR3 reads CASSRRYGTGDQPQHF. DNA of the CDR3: TGTGCCAGCAGCCGCCGGTACGGGACAGGTGATCAGCCCCAGCATTTT.